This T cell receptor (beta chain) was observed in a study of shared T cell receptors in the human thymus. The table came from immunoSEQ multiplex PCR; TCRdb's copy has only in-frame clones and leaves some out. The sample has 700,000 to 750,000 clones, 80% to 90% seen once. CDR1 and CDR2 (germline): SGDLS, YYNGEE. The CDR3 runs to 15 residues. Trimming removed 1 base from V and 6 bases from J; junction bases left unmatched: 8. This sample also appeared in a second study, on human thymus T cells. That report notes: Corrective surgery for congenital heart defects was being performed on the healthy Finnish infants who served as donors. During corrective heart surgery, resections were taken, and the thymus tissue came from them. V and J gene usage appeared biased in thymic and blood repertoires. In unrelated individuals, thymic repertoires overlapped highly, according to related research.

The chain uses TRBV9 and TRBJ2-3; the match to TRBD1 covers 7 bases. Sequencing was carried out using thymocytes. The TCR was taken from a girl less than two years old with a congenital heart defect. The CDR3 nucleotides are TGTGCCAGCAGCGTACCCCGACAGGGTGCCGATACGCAGTATTTT. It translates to CASSVPRQGADTQYF.